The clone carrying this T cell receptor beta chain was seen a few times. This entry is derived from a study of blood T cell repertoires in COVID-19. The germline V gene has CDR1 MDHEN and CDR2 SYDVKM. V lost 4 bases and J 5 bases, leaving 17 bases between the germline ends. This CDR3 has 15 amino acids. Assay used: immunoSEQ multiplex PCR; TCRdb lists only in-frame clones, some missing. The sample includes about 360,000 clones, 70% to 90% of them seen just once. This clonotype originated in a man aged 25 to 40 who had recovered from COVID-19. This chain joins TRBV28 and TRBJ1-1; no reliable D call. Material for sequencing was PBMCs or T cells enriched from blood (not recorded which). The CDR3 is CASSYLSSIWTEAFF. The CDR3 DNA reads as TGTGCCAGCAGTTACCTCTCTAGTATATGGACTGAAGCTTTCTTT. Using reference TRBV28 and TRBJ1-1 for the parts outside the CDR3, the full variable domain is DVKVTQSSRYLVKRTGEKVFLECVQDMDHENMFWYRQDPGLGLRLIYFSYDVKMKEKGDIPEGYSVSREKKERFSLILESASTNQTSMYLCASSYLSSIWTEAFFGQGTRLTVV.